The present T cell receptor (beta chain) was sequenced within a study of blood T cell repertoires in COVID-19. Overall study context: Sites in the United States, Italy and Spain provided acute and convalescent COVID-19 samples. Sample material is recorded as cDNA or gDNA derived from T cells, B-cell-depleted T cells, or PBMCs.

With V trimmed by 6 bases and J by 5 bases, 16 bases remained unmatched. Germline loops: CDR1 SGDLS, CDR2 YYNGEE. This CDR3 region has 17 residues. Source study methods: Quantification of nucleated cells was approximated via reference gene primer amplification. Data came from immunoSEQ multiplex PCR; TCRdb stores just in-frame clones and leaves some out. That table furnishes V, J and clone size, whereas the DNA furnished D and trimming. The profile shows about 240,000 clones, about 86% of them singletons. The J gene is TRBJ2-3, the V gene TRBV9; 9 positions agree with TRBD1. The specimen sequenced was peripheral blood. The TCR sequence derives from a woman older than 75 with acute or convalescent COVID-19. For the CDR3, the DNA is TGTGCCAGCACTCCCAGGGGACAGGGCTCGGATTTAGATACGCAGTATTTT. Amino acids: CASTPRGQGSDLDTQYF.